The source of this T cell receptor (beta chain) is a study of blood T cell repertoires in COVID-19. Across the whole study: Donors in the United States, Italy and Spain gave samples during acute or convalescent COVID-19. From T cells, B-cell-depleted T cells, or PBMCs came the material, which was cDNA or gDNA.

In the authors' workflow: Using reference gene primer amplification, nucleated cell counts were estimated. Some clones are missing from TCRdb's copy, which holds only in-frame ones; the method was immunoSEQ multiplex PCR. V and J calls plus clone size are reproduced from that table; the DNA served to infer D and trimming. The sample carries hundreds of thousands of clones, 91% recorded once. Sequenced material: peripheral blood. The clonotype comes from a woman between 18 and 29 years old who had recovered from COVID-19.

The CDR3 here is CASSQTGANVLTF. CDR3 nucleotides: TGTGCCAGCAGCCAGACTGGGGCCAACGTCCTGACTTTC. This sequence joins TRBV7-9 and TRBJ2-6; D is undetermined. Germline V gives CDR1 SEHNR, CDR2 FQNEAQ (reference sequence). Trimming took 5 bases from V and 2 from J, leaving 4 bases between them. CDR3 length: 13 amino acids. Together with reference TRBV7-9 and TRBJ2-6, the CDR3 gives the full variable domain: DTGVSQNPRHKITKRGQNVTFRCDPISEHNRLYWYRQTLGQGPEFLTYFQNEAQLEKSRLLSDRFSAERPKGSFSTLEIQRTEQGDSAMYLCASSQTGANVLTFGAGSRLTVL.